These 6 T cell receptor beta chains came from one sample sequenced in a study of regulatory T cells in long-lasting Graves disease. Assembly of TCR beta libraries relied on iRepertoire HTBI primers together with Arm-PCR of CDR3 regions. TCRdb itself ran the multiplex PCR reads through MiXCR, one entry per CDR3 protein. The sample lists about 400,000 distinct CDR3 sequences, about 16% occurring once. Documented time point: newly diagnosed GD, antithyroid drugs for less than 3 months. Isolated PBMC RNA provided the starting material for the TCR library. The material was peripheral blood mononuclear cells (PBMCs), obtained at new diagnosis, from a patient treated with antithyroid drugs. The receptors were sampled from a female donor with Graves disease.

This clonotype was seen ten or more times. The chain carries TRBV7-3 and TRBJ2-1; tentatively, D is TRBD1 or TRBD2 (5 bases each). The CDR3 extends over 17 amino acids. Trimming removed 0 bases from V and 3 bases from J, with 15 bases in between. The germline gives CDR1 SGHTA, CDR2 FQGTGA. CDR3 DNA: TGTGCCAGCAGCTTAACGTCAGGGACCTACTTCTACAATGAGCAGTTCTTC. This encodes CASSLTSGTYFYNEQFF.

In the case of this clonotype: A single base separates this from a much larger clone, so it may be a read error. The CDR3 loop reads CASGQAMTGNTEAFF. The CDR3 coding sequence is TGCGCCAGCGGCCAAGCGATGACAGGGAACACTGAAGCTTTCTTT. The rearrangement joins TRBV4-1 to TRBJ1-1; maybe TRBD1 (6 bases). This CDR3 contains 15 residues. Germline loops: CDR1 MGHRA, CDR2 YSYEKL.

This clonotype was counted at least ten times. The chain couples TRBV4-1 to TRBJ2-7; D is unclear. The V gene's germline CDR1 is MGHRA and CDR2 YSYEKL. Trimming removed 1 base from V and 3 bases from J, with 10 bases in between. This CDR3 contains 14 residues. The CDR3 spells CASSQADIGYEQYF. Written as DNA, the CDR3 is TGCGCCAGCAGCCAAGCTGACATCGGCTACGAGCAGTACTTC.

This clonotype showed up many times. The CDR3 region is CASSPNRQPSYGYTF. The CDR3 nucleotides read TGTGCCAGCAGCCCCAATAGACAGCCATCATATGGCTACACCTTC. This sequence joins TRBV2 and TRBJ1-2, with D perhaps matching TRBD1 (5 bases). The germline V gene has CDR1 SNHLY and CDR2 FYNNEI. Trimming pared 6 bases from V and 5 bases from J, leaving 19 bases between. CDR3 length: 15 amino acids.

There are many counts of this clonotype. The chain links TRBV12-5 to TRBJ1-1, with D unresolved. Trimming stripped 0 bases from V and 7 bases from J, with 6 bases between. The V gene's germline CDR1 is LGHNT and CDR2 FRNRAP. The CDR3 consists of 12 residues. CDR3 protein: CASGLVGIEAFF. The CDR3 DNA reads as TGTGCTAGTGGTTTGGTAGGCATTGAAGCTTTCTTT.

This clonotype has at least ten counts. The gene calls are TRBV6-5 and TRBJ1-2; TRBD1 matches 9 bases. With V trimmed by 4 bases and J by 3 bases, 3 bases remained unmatched. This CDR3 has 14 amino acids. Germline V gene data show CDR1 as MNHEY and CDR2 as SVGAGI. DNA of the CDR3: TGTGCCAGCAGTTCTACAGGGGGCGACTATGGCTACACCTTC. As protein: CASSSTGGDYGYTF.